The TCR beta chain under discussion was sequenced for a study of PD-L1 blockade in urothelial cancer. Turning to the study itself: Intravenous atezolizumab, 1,200 mg every 3 weeks, was begun by patients around 2014. It was at 3 weeks (second dose) and 6 weeks after treatment start that blood was analyzed.

Assay: immunoSEQ multiplex PCR; the TCRdb copy retains only in-frame clones and omits some. The table shows 70,000 to 95,000 clones, with 65% to 85% occurring only once. Indicated time point: pretreatment peripheral blood. Germline lookup yields CDR1 SGHAT and CDR2 FQNNGV. With 2 bases removed from V and 6 bases from J, the gap between germline ends came to 10 bases. This CDR3 is built from 13 residues. The source was PBMCs, collected around atezolizumab (anti-PD-L1) treatment. The chain combines TRBV11-2 with TRBJ1-1, with D perhaps TRBD1 (6 bases). This clonotype originated in a man in his 60s with urothelial cancer. The CDR3 DNA reads as TGTGCCAGCAGCTTAACCGGGGGGCCTGAAGCTTTCTTT. Residues: CASSLTGGPEAFF.